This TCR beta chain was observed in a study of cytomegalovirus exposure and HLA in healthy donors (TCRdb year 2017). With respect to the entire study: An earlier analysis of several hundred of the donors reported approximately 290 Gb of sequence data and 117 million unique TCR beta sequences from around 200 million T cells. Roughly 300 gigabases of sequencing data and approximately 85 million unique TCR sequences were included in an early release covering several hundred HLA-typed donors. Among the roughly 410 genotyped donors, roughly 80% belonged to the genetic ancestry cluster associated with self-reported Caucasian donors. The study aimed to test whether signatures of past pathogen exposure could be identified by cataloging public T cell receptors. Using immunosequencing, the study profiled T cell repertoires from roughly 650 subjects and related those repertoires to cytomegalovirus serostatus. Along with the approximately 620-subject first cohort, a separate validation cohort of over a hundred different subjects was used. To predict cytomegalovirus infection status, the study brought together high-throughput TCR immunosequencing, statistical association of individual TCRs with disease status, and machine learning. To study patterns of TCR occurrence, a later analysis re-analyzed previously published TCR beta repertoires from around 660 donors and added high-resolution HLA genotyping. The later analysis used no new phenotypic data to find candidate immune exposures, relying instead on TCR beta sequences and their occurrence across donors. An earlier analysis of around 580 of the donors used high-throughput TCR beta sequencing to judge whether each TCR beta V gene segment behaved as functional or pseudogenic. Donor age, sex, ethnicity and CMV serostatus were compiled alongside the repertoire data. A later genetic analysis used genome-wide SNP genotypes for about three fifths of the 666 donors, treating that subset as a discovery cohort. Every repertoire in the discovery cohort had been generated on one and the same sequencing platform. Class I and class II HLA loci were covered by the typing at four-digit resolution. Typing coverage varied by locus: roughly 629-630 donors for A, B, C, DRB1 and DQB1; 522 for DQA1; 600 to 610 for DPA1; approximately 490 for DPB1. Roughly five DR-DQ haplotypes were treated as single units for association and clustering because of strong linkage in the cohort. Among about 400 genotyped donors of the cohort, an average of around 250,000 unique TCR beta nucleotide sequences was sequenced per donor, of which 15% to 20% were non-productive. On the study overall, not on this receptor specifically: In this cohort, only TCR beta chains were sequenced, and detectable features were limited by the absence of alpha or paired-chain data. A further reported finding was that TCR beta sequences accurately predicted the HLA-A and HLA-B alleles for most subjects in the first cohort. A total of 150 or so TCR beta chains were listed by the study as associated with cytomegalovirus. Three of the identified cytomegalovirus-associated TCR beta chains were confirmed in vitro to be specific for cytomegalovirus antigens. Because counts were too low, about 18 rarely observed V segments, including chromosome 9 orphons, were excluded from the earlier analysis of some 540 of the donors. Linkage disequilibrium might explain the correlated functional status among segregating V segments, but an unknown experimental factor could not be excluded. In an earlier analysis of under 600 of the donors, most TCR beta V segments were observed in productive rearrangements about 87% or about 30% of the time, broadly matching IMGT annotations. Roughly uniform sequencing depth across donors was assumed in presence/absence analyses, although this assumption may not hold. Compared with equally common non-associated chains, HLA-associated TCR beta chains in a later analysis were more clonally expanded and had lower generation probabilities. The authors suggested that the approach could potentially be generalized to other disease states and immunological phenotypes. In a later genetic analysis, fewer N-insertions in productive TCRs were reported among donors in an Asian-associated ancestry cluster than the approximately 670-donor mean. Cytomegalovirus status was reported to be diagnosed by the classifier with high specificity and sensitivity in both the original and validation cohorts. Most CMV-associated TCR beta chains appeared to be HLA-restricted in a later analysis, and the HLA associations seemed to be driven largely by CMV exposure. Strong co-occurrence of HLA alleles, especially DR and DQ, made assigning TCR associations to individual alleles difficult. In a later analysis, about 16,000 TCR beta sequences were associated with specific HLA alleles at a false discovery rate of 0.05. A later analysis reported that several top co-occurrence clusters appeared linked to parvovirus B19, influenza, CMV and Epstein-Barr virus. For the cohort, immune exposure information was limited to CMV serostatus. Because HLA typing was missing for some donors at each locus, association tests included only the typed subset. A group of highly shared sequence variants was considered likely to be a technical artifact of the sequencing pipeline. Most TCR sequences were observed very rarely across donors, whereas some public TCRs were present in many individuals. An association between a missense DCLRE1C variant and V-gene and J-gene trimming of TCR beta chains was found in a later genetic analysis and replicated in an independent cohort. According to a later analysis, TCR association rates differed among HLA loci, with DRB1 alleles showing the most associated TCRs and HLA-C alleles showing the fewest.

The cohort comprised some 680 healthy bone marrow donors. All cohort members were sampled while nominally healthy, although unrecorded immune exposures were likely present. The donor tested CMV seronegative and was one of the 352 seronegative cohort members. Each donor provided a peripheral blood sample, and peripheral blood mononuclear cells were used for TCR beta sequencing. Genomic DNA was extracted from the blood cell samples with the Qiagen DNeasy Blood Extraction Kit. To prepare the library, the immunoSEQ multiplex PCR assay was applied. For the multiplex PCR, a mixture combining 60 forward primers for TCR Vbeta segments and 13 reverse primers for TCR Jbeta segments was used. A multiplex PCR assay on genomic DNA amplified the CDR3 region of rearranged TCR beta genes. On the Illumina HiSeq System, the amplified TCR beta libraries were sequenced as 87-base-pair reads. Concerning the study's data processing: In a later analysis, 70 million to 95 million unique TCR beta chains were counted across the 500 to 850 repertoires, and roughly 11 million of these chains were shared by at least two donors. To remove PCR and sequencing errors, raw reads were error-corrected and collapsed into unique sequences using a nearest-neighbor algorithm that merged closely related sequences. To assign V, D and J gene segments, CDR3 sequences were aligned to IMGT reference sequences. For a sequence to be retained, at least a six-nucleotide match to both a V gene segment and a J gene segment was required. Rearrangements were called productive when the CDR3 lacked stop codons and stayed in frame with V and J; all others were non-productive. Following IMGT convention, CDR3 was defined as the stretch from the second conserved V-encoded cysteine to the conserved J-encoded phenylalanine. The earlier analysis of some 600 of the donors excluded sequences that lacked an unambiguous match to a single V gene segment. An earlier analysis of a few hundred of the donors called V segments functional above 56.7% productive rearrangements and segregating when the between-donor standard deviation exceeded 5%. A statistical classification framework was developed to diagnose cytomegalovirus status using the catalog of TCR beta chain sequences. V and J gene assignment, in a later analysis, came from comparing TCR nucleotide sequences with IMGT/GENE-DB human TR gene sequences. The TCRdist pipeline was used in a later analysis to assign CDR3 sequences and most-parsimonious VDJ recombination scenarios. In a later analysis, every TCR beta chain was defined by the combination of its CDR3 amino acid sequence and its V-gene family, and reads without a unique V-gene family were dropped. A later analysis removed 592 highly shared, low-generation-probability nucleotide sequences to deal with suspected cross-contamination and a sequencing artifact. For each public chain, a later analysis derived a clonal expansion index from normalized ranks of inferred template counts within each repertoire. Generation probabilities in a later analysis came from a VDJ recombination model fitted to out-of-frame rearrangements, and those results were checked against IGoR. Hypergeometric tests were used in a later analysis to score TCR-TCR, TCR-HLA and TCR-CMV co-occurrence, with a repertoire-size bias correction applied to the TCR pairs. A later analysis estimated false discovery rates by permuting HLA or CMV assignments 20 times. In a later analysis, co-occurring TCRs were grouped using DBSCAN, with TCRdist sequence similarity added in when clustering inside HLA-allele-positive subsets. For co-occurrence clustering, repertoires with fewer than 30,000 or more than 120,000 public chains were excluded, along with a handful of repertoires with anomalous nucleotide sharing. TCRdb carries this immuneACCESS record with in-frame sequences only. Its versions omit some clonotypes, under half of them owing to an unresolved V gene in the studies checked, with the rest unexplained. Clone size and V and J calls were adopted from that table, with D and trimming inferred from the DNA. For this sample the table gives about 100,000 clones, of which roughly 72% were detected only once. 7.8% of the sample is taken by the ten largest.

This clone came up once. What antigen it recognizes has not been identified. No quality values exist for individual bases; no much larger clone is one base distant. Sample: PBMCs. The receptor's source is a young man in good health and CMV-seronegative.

The CDR3 amino acid sequence is: CASSFNSEQFF. The sequenced DNA: TGTGCCAGCAGCTTTAACAGCGAGCAGTTCTTC. The chain links TRBV5-6 with TRBJ2-1; no D gene is confidently identified. V and J lose 2 bases and 10 bases, and a span of 7 bases separates them. For CDR1 and CDR2, the germline V gene lists SGHDT and YYEEEE. Reading from cysteine to phenylalanine, the CDR3 counts 11 amino acids. The kept DNA is CDR3 alone, 33 bases in frame from the first base.